The clone carrying this T cell receptor (beta chain) was detected only a few times. Its antigen is currently unknown. The identical CDR3 is also encoded by other nucleotide sequences in the sample. Treatment meaning: oral pan-JAK inhibitor, 5-10 mg twice daily. The CDR3 length is 11 residues. The V gene's germline CDR1 is SQVTM and CDR2 ANQGSEA. The J segment lost 3 bases and the V segment lost 6 bases, leaving 0 bases of the junction unmatched. Following extraction, RNA underwent reverse transcription to cDNA, which served as the sequencing template. Data came from immunoSEQ multiplex PCR; TCRdb stores just in-frame clones and leaves some out. This table holds fewer than 200,000 clones, about 61% found once. The data were taken from a study of CD8+ T cells in alopecia areata. Study-wide findings and caveats: Scalp clonality decreased significantly with tofacitinib, and so did expanded CD8+ clones among the top 100. Normal scalp showed lower clonality than lesional scalp, especially alopecia totalis/universalis. Between patients, shared TCR sequences were less clear than in mice. This was possibly due in part to HLA diversity in the patient population.

This clonotype originated in a human donor with alopecia areata. This specimen was CD4+ T cells sorted from blood, taken at approximately week 60, from a patient treated with tofacitinib. The rearrangement joins TRBV29-1 to TRBJ2-7; 9 nucleotides line up with TRBD1. The CDR3 sequence is CSVDRGYEQYF. The CDR3, as DNA: TGCAGCGTGGACAGGGGCTACGAGCAGTACTTC.